A single sample gave rise to the 14 T cell receptor beta chains below, sequenced in a study of blood T cells in healthy people across ages. Primed by a sample-barcoded 5' primer and a J-beta primer mix, a second PCR proceeded for 7 to 11 cycles. TCRdb passed the 5' RACE reads through MiXCR, listing each CDR3 protein once. This sample has some 1.1 million distinct CDR3 sequences, with around two fifths found just once. The sequenced material came from blood. The receptors were sampled from a man aged 18 to 30 in good health.

This clonotype was recorded many times. V usage is TRBV29-1 and J usage is TRBJ2-7, with TRBD2 identical over 7 bases. Germline loops: CDR1 SQVTM, CDR2 ANQGSEA. V was pared by 6 bases and J by 3 bases, with 8 bases of the junction left unmatched. This CDR3 is 13 amino acids long. The CDR3: CSVGGDSLYEQYF. CDR3 bases: TGCAGCGTGGGGGGGGACTCCCTCTACGAGCAGTACTTC.

This clonotype was counted a few times. Here the CDR3 reads CSVRTGARNEQYF. Written as DNA, the CDR3 is TGCAGCGTTAGGACAGGGGCACGTAATGAGCAGTACTTC. V and J are TRBV29-1 and TRBJ2-7; TRBD1 aligns across 9 bases. Germline CDR1 reads SQVTM; CDR2 reads ANQGSEA. The CDR3 loop spans 13 amino acids. Trimming took 5 bases from V and 7 from J; bases not matched to a gene: 9.

Many counts were recorded for this clonotype. The chain couples TRBV6-4 to TRBJ2-3; 8 bases are shared with TRBD2. The CDR3 covers 14 residues. Germline-derived CDR1 and CDR2 are MRHNA and SNTAGT. V dropped 3 bases and J dropped 6; count of bases not matched to a gene: 5. As DNA, the CDR3 is TGTGCCAGCAGTGAGACTAGCGATCTGGATACGCAGTATTTT. Protein product: CASSETSDLDTQYF.

This clonotype was observed a handful of times. The chain is built from TRBV24-1 and TRBJ1-2; D unclear. This CDR3 contains 13 residues. Deletions cut 10 bases from V and 8 bases from J, with 19 bases between. Germline CDR1 reads KGHDR; CDR2 reads SFDVKD. Here the CDR3 reads CATQNFRTSGYTF. CDR3 DNA: TGTGCCACTCAAAATTTCAGGACTTCCGGCTACACCTTC.

This sequence joins TRBV10-3 and TRBJ1-6; D possibly corresponds to TRBD1 (6 bases). This CDR3 has 16 residues. Germline V lookup: CDR1 ENHRY, CDR2 SYGVKD. V was cut by 0 bases and J by 7 bases, with 13 bases left in between. CDR3 coding DNA: TGTGCCATCAGTGAGTCTGATGGCAGGGGAAATTCACCCCTCCACTTT. Translating gives CAISESDGRGNSPLHF.

The rearrangement links TRBV7-2 to TRBJ2-2; 9 nucleotides agree with TRBD2. V was pared by 7 bases and J by 6 bases, with 12 bases of the junction left unmatched. Germline V lookup: CDR1 SGHTA, CDR2 FQGNSA. There are 16 residues in the CDR3. The CDR3 nucleotides are TGTGCCAGCACCCACGGGCTAGCGGGGATTTCCGGGGAGCTGTTTTTT. Protein sequence: CASTHGLAGISGELFF.

Only a few counts were recorded for this clonotype. J is TRBJ2-3 and V is TRBV9; 9 bases line up with TRBD2. This CDR3 comprises 15 residues. With V trimmed by 4 bases and J by 7 bases, 10 bases remained unmatched. CDR1 is SGDLS and CDR2 is YYNGEE in the germline V gene. The CDR3 region has the DNA TGTGCCAGCAGCACCCGGGGTAGCGGGGGATATACGCAGTATTTT. It encodes CASSTRGSGGYTQYF.

The chain combines TRBV4-3 with TRBJ1-4; D call uncertain. The CDR3 has 13 residues. Germline V lookup: CDR1 LGHNA, CDR2 YSLEER. The V and J ends lost 1 base and 7 bases respectively, with 7 bases between them. The chain's CDR3 is CASSQVGFEKLFF. The CDR3 DNA is TGCGCCAGCAGCCAAGTGGGGTTTGAAAAACTGTTTTTT.

The rearrangement links TRBV12-3 or TRBV12-4 to TRBJ1-2; D possibly corresponds to TRBD1 (6 bases). The germline V and J ends were trimmed by 5 bases and 3 bases, with 13 bases remaining between them. This CDR3 is built from 14 residues. CDR3 sequence: CASSTGLQDYGYTF. The CDR3 nucleotides read TGTGCCAGCAGTACAGGGTTGCAGGACTATGGCTACACCTTC.

The chain recombines TRBV11-2 with TRBJ2-1, with D perhaps given as TRBD1 or TRBD2 (5 bases each). The J call may be wrong; the DNA end is better matched by TRBJ2-7. The germline CDR1 and CDR2 sequences are SGHAT and FQNNGV. CDR3 length: 17 residues. The CDR3, as DNA: TGTGCCAGCAGGACCAGCTATGGGGGAATTTCCTACAATGAGCAGTACTTC. Protein: CASRTSYGGISYNEQYF.

Comments on this clonotype: A read error may account for a junction end that differs from germline. The chain employs TRBV12-3 or TRBV12-4 and TRBJ2-1, with 8 bases identical to TRBD2. The CDR3 sequence is 17 residues long. The CDR3 sequence: CASTLGERGNSYNEQFF. CDR3 in DNA: TGTGCCAGCACTTTAGGAGAGCGGGGGAACTCCTACAATGAGCAGTTCTTC.

A few counts support this clonotype. The chain uses TRBV7-2 and TRBJ2-3; no clear D. Germline V lookup: CDR1 SGHTA, CDR2 FQGNSA. The V gene lost 1 base and the J gene lost 1 base, with 9 bases spanning the gap. The CDR3 loop spans 15 amino acids. This CDR3 reads CASSLVVAGTDTQYF. The CDR3 region has the DNA TGTGCCAGCAGCTTAGTAGTGGCGGGCACAGATACGCAGTATTTT.

This clonotype has only a few counts. This chain links TRBV21-1 with TRBJ2-1; the table's D gene call, TRBD1, was not cross checked with the DNA. TRBV21-1 is tagged as a pseudogene. The CDR3 covers 15 residues. CDR3 sequence reads: CASSKARGSYNEQFF. In DNA form, the CDR3 reads TGTGCCAGCAGCAAAGCGCGGGGGTCCTACAATGAGCAGTTCTTC.

The chain has TRBV5-6 and TRBJ1-2; no clear D. This CDR3 is built from 15 residues. Germline-derived CDR1 and CDR2 are SGHDT and YYEEEE. V was pared by 4 bases and J by 5 bases, with 18 bases between. CDR3 sequence (DNA): TGTGCCAGCAGCCCCTTGGAGGCGACGGCGTATGGCTACACCTTC. Translation: CASSPLEATAYGYTF.